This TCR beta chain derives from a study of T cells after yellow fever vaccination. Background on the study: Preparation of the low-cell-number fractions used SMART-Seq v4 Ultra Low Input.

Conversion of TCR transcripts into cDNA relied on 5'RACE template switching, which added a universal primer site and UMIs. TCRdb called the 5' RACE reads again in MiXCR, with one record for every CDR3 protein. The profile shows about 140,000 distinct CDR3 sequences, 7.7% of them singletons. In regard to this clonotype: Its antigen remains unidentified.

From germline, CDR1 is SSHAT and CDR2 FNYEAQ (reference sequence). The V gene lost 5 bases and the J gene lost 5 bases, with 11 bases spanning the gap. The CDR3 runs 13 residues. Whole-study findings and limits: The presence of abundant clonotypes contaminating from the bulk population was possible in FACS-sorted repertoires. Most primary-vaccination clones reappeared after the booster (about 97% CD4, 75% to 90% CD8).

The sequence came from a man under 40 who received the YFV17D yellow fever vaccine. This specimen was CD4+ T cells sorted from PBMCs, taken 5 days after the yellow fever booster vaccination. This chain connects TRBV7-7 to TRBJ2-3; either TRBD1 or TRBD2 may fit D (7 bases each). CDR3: CASSPRGGDTQYF. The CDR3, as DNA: TGTGCCAGCAGCCCCAGGGGGGGAGATACGCAGTATTTT.